The present entry profiles one TCR beta chain with its context. No antigen is known for it. At one end the junction does not follow the germline gene, possibly because of a read error. The sample comes from a study of cytomegalovirus exposure and HLA in healthy donors. Study overall: Unique TCRs from HLA-typed donors, 65 million to 85 million of them, were held in an early data release.

A multiplex PCR was run with 60 Vbeta primers and 13 Jbeta primers. Clones were sequenced by immunoSEQ multiplex PCR, and TCRdb holds only the in-frame ones, with some missing. The sample records some 140,000 clones, about 76% being singletons. Study-wide findings and caveats: A highly shared variant cluster was judged a likely technical artifact.

In germline, CDR1 is SEHNR, CDR2 FQNEAQ (reference sequence). CDR3 length: 15 residues. Sequencing input: PBMCs. The chain employs TRBV7-9 and TRBJ2-7; D possibly corresponds to TRBD1 (6 bases). The receptor comes from a woman between 40 and 55 years old in good health and CMV-seronegative. This CDR3 reads CSSSRNWTASYEQYF. CDR3 nucleotides: TGTTCCAGCAGCCGTAATTGGACAGCTTCCTACGAGCAGTACTTC.